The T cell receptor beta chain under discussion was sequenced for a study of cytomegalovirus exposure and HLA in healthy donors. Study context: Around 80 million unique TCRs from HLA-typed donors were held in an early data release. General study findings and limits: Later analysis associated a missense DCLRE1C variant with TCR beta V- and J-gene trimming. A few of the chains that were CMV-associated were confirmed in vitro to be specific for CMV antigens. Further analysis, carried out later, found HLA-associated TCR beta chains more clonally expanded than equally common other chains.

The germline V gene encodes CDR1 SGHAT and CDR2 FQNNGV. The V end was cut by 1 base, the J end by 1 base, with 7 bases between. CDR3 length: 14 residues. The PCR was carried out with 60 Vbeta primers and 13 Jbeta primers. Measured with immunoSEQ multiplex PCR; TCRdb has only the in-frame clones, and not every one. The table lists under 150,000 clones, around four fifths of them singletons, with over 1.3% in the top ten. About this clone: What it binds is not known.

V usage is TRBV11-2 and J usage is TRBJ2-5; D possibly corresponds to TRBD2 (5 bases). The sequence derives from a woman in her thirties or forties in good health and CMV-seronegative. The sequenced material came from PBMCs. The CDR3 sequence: CASSLGEFQETQYF. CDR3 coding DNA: TGTGCCAGCAGCTTAGGGGAGTTCCAAGAGACCCAGTACTTC.